This T cell receptor (beta chain) was recorded in a study of blood T cell repertoires in COVID-19. Turning to the study itself: In each case, the material was cDNA or gDNA derived from T cells, B-cell-depleted T cells, or PBMCs.

Sequenced by immunoSEQ multiplex PCR; TCRdb stores in-frame clones only, minus some. Among some 190,000 clones listed, approximately 85% were seen once. The receptor was derived from an older man with COVID-19, enrolled during active disease. The source material was peripheral blood.

CDR3 DNA: TGTGCCAGCTCCAGGACAGGGGGCGATCAGCCCCAGCATTTT. As protein: CASSRTGGDQPQHF. The chain is built from TRBV18 and TRBJ1-5, with TRBD1 matching over 11 bases. The CDR3 has 14 residues. Looked up from germline, CDR1 is KGHSH and CDR2 is LQKENI. Germline trimming cut 6 bases from V and 5 bases from J; bases unmatched to any gene: 3.